This TCR beta chain came from a study of blood T cell repertoires in COVID-19. Whole-study context: There were acute and convalescent COVID-19 samples, and they came from the United States, Italy and Spain. From T cells, B-cell-depleted T cells, or PBMCs came the material, which was cDNA or gDNA.

This CDR3 contains 14 residues. The V gene's germline CDR1 is SGHDN and CDR2 FVKESK. Trimming stripped 4 bases from V and 1 base from J, with 8 bases between. The table came from immunoSEQ multiplex PCR; TCRdb's copy has only in-frame clones and leaves some out. The sample lists about 200,000 clones; 82% were seen once. It was during active infection that Seattle patients were enrolled and then longitudinally followed. The material sequenced was peripheral blood. The rearrangement links TRBV14 to TRBJ1-3; D not certain. The sequence derives from an elderly woman with COVID-19, enrolled during active disease. The CDR3 bases are TGTGCCAGCAGCCCCGGTACTTCTGGAAACACCATATATTTT. Translated, it gives CASSPGTSGNTIYF.